This T cell receptor (beta chain) was profiled in a study of metastatic and nonmetastatic thyroid tumors (dated by TCRdb to 2020 to 2021). For the wider study: Repertoires were compared across peripheral blood and tumor or nodule tissue samples from malignant and benign thyroid patients.

The investigation overall reported the following: In both blood and tumor samples, malignant tumors were reported to have significantly higher TCR beta diversity than benign nodules.

The library was prepared using PCR. The instrument was an Illumina HiSeq 4000. The TCR beta-chain CDR3 region of each patient was profiled by high-throughput sequencing. As for the original processing: CDR3 differences across clinicopathological groups were used to build a classifier for discriminating distant-metastatic papillary thyroid cancer patients. The Shannon index was used to measure repertoire diversity, and the Morisita-Horn index was used to measure how similar tumor and blood repertoires were. The public reads were run again by TCRdb, first through fastp at Q25 and then through MiXCR, and only productive beta chains were kept. The V and J calls reflect TCRdb's pipeline rather than the authors' work. In this sample the table shows under 95,000 clones, approximately 11% of which occur a single time. The top ten clonotypes cover about 10% of the sample. There are many counts of this clone. The antigen this receptor binds is unknown. Per-base qualities were not stored, and no clone one base away is much larger.

Before undergoing thyroid surgery, none of the patients had been given any kind of treatment. Using T-cell receptor beta sequencing, the researchers looked back retrospectively at clinical samples from patients, gathered between about 2011 and 2018. This sequence originates from a female donor with papillary thyroid cancer or a benign thyroid nodule (not recorded which). Some clones in this sample may be carry-over from other donors' samples. The material sequenced was blood.

Here is the DNA: TGCAGCGGCTGGGGACAGCTATATGGCTACACCTTC. This codes for CSGWGQLYGYTF. In this chain, TRBV29-1 is recombined with TRBJ1-2, with 7 bases aligning to TRBD1. The germline V end is reduced by 7 bases and the J end by 5 bases; junction bases left unmatched: 7. Based on the germline V gene, the CDR1 and CDR2 sequences are SQVTM and ANQGSEA. From the cysteine through the phenylalanine, the CDR3 covers 12 amino acids. Only CDR3 DNA remains: 36 bases, in frame from the first base.